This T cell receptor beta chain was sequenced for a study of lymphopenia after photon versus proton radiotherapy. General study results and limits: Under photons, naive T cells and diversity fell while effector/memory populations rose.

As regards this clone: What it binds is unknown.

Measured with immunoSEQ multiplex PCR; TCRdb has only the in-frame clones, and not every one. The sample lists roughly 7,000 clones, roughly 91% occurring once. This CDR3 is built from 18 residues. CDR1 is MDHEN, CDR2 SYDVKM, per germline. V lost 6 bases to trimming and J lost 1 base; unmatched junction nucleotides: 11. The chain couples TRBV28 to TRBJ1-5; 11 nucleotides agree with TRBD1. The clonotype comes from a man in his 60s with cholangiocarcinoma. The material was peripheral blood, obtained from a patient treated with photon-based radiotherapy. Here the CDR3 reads CASSQLGQGAWSNQPQHF. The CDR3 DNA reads TGTGCCAGCAGCCAGCTCGGACAGGGGGCCTGGAGCAATCAGCCCCAGCATTTT.